This T cell receptor beta chain is drawn from a study of cytomegalovirus exposure and HLA in healthy donors. Whereas donors were nominally healthy upon sampling, unrecorded immune exposures were probable. Losses at the gene ends were 0 bases for V and 10 bases for J; bases not matched to a gene: 6. CDR1 is SGHDT, CDR2 YYEEEE, per germline. This CDR3 spans 13 amino acids. A multiplex PCR was run with 60 Vbeta primers and 13 Jbeta primers. Produced via immunoSEQ multiplex PCR; TCRdb's table is partial and in-frame only. This table lists 70,000 to 100,000 clones. Sequencing was carried out using PBMCs. The chain has TRBV5-6 and TRBJ1-2, with 7 bases identical to TRBD1. This TCR was sampled from a girl between 10 and 17 years old in good health and CMV-seropositive. The CDR3 loop reads CASSLDRGGVYTF. The CDR3 nucleotides read TGTGCCAGCAGCTTGGACAGGGGAGGCGTCTACACCTTC.